Each of the 10 T cell receptor beta chains below was sequenced from the same sample in a study of CD8+ T cells in alopecia areata. cDNA prepared by RNA extraction and subsequent reverse transcription served as the template for sequencing. The repertoire was sequenced with immunoSEQ multiplex PCR; TCRdb's copy has only in-frame clones and lacks some. Of about 210,000 clones listed, approximately 72% were seen once; the top ten hold over 1%. Treatment: oral pan-JAK inhibitor, 5-10 mg twice daily. The sample here was CD4+ T cells sorted from blood, taken at week 44, from a patient treated with tofacitinib. The receptors here all came from a human donor with alopecia areata.

On this clone: Other DNA sequences in the same sample also yield this CDR3. The chain links TRBV25-1 to TRBJ2-7; unclear D gene. The V end lost 1 base, the J end lost 5 bases, and 6 bases lay between the germline ends. The V gene's germline CDR1 is MGHDK and CDR2 SYGVNS. The CDR3 is made up of 12 amino acids. CDR3 in DNA: TGTGCCAGCAGTGAATTCGGACACGAGCAGTACTTC. It encodes CASSEFGHEQYF.

The chain combines TRBV18 with TRBJ1-1; D remains ambiguous. This CDR3 is 11 amino acids long. The germline V gene encodes CDR1 KGHSH and CDR2 LQKENI. The V and J ends lost 3 bases and 7 bases respectively, with 6 bases between them. The CDR3 DNA reads as TGTGCCAGCTCACCGGTGAATGAAGCTTTCTTT. Translating it yields CASSPVNEAFF. Variable domain in full (rest from reference TRBV18 and TRBJ1-1): NAGVMQNPRHLVRRRGQEARLRCSPMKGHSHVYWYRQLPEEGLKFMVYLQKENIIDESGMPKERFSAEFPKEGPSILRIQQVVRGDSAAYFCASSPVNEAFFGQGTRLTVV.

This clone turned up a few times. The DNA for the CDR3 is TGTGCCACCAGCAGAGATCCCAACAATGAGCAGTTCTTC. Translating gives CATSRDPNNEQFF. This sequence joins TRBV15 and TRBJ2-1; D ambiguous. This CDR3 region has 13 residues. V gave up 0 bases and J gave up 5 bases, with 5 bases separating them. CDR1 and CDR2 (germline): LNHNV, YYDKDF (reference sequence).

This chain's CDR3 is CASSQGGPGGFSYNSPLHF. In DNA, the CDR3 is TGCGCCAGCAGCCAAGGGGGGCCAGGGGGTTTCTCCTATAATTCACCCCTCCACTTT. V is TRBV4-1 and J is TRBJ1-6; 7 bases are a match to TRBD1. Trimming at V came to 1 base and at J to 0 bases, leaving 9 bases not matched to a gene. CDR1 MGHRA and CDR2 YSYEKL come from the germline V gene. This CDR3 spans 19 amino acids.

This clone was detected only once. This chain uses TRBV28 with TRBJ1-5; weak D call: TRBD1 (6 bases). With 4 bases removed from V and 0 bases from J, the gap between germline ends came to 16 bases. CDR3 length: 17 amino acids. Germline CDR1 reads MDHEN; CDR2 reads SYDVKM. Written as DNA, the CDR3 is TGTGCCAGCAGTTCCATCAGGGGCAGCCATAGCAATCAGCCCCAGCATTTT. Residues: CASSSIRGSHSNQPQHF. Full variable domain (rest looked up from reference TRBV28 and TRBJ1-5): DVKVTQSSRYLVKRTGEKVFLECVQDMDHENMFWYRQDPGLGLRLIYFSYDVKMKEKGDIPEGYSVSREKKERFSLILESASTNQTSMYLCASSSIRGSHSNQPQHFGDGTRLSIL.

V and J are TRBV7-3 and TRBJ1-6, with D uncertain. The ends were cut back, 0 bases at V and 7 bases at J, with 4 bases in the middle. The CDR3 contains 13 residues. Germline assignment: CDR1 SGHTA and CDR2 FQGTGA. The CDR3: CASSLTLNSPLHF. CDR3 DNA sequence: TGTGCCAGCAGCTTAACATTAAATTCACCCCTCCACTTT.

This chain links TRBV29-1 with TRBJ2-1, with a weak D call TRBD1 (6 bases). Germline CDR1 SQVTM, CDR2 ANQGSEA. This CDR3 is 13 amino acids long. V lost 3 bases to trimming and J lost 5 bases, with 11 bases between them. The CDR3 nucleotides read TGCAGCGTTGAGTCAGGGGACCACAATGAGCAGTTCTTC. As protein: CSVESGDHNEQFF.

This chain connects TRBV9 to TRBJ2-3; 9 bases align to TRBD2. Germline V CDR1 and CDR2: SGDLS, YYNGEE. The CDR3 has 17 residues. V shed 3 bases, J shed 3 bases, and the junction held 11 bases outside the gene matches. The CDR3 loop is CASSAHPRSGGTDTQYF. CDR3 DNA sequence: TGTGCCAGCAGCGCTCACCCACGTAGCGGGGGAACAGATACGCAGTATTTT.

In nucleotides, the CDR3 is TGTGCCAGCAGCGAATTAACTGGGAACACCGGGGAGCTGTTTTTT. Residues: CASSELTGNTGELFF. The rearrangement uses TRBV11-2 and TRBJ2-2; D unclear. Germline CDR1 is SGHAT and CDR2 is FQNNGV. The CDR3 consists of 15 residues. V was shortened by 5 bases and J by 1 base, with 11 bases between the two germline ends.

J is TRBJ2-1 and V is TRBV15; D gene ambiguous. V shed 0 bases and J shed 7 bases, with 13 bases lying between them. Germline V gives CDR1 LNHNV, CDR2 YYDKDF (reference sequence). This CDR3 contains 15 residues. The DNA of the CDR3 is TGTGCCACCAGCAGAGATCTTATGGGTATGAATGAGCAGTTCTTC. Residues: CATSRDLMGMNEQFF.